This paragraph covers one TCR beta chain sequence. Its antigen is not identified. This record comes from a study of T cells in narcolepsy. Across the study: Healthy controls were enrolled alongside patients with narcolepsy type 1 or type 2.

The CDR3 runs 13 residues. Per germline, CDR1 SNHLY and CDR2 FYNNEI. V lost 1 base and J 1 base, leaving 4 bases between the germline ends. The protocol was immunoSEQ multiplex PCR, while the TCRdb copy is restricted to in-frame clones and leaves out a portion. The profile shows around 24,000 clones, 81% of them singletons. Study results and caveats: Autoreactive clone sequences were missing from some blood memory CD4+ repertoires. Autoreactive clonotypes reportedly recurred in blood of same and different patients, not controls. Autoreactive HCRT-specific and TRIB2-specific clonotypes were marked in same-patient CSF-versus-blood CD4+ comparisons.

The clonotype comes from a human donor in good health. This chain links TRBV2 with TRBJ1-2; D is unresolved. The specimen was memory (CD45RA-) CD4+ T cells from blood. The CDR3 sequence: CASSEDGNYGYTF. The CDR3 nucleotides are TGTGCCAGCAGTGAAGACGGTAACTATGGCTACACCTTC.